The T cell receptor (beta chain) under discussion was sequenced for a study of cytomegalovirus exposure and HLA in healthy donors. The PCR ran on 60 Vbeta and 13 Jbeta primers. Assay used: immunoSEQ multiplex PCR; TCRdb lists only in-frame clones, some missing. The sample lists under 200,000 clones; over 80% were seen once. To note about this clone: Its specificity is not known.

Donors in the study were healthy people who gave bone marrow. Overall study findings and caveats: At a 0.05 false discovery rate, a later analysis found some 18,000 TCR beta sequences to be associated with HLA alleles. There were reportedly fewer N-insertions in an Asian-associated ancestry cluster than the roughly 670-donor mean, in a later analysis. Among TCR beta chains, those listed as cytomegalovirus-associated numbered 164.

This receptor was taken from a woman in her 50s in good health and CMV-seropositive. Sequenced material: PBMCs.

The CDR3 loop is CASSQDGMDTGELFF. The CDR3 DNA reads as TGCGCCAGCAGCCAAGACGGGATGGACACCGGGGAGCTGTTTTTT. This chain joins TRBV4-3 and TRBJ2-2, with D possibly TRBD2 on 5 matching bases. Germline CDR1 and CDR2: LGHNA and YSLEER. V lost 0 bases and J lost 3, with 8 bases in between. The CDR3 length is 15 residues.